This is a list of T cell receptor beta chains from one sample in a study of cytomegalovirus exposure and HLA in healthy donors. This table comes from immunoSEQ multiplex PCR, and its TCRdb copy is limited to in-frame clones, with some not included. Among about 200,000 clones, 80% to 85% were seen once, and the ten largest hold around 6%. Sequenced sample: PBMCs. The receptor set was obtained from a woman aged 50 to 60 in good health and CMV-seropositive. Each CDR3 is given with its conserved first and last residue. A D gene is named only where the DNA matches it firmly. The size field is filled for only some rows; it gives once, few, many or a size class.

>TRBJ1-4|NA|NA|TRBV6-5
TGTGCCAGCAGTTTTACAGGCCCCTTTAATGAAAAACTGTTTTTT
CASSFTGPFNEKLFF
>TRBJ2-7|NA|NA|TRBV19
TGTGCCAGTAGTATAAATAGGGGCTACGAGCAGTACTTC
CASSINRGYEQYF
>TRBJ2-5|NA|TRBD2|TRBV28
TGTGCCAGCAGCCCCGAGGGACTAACGACTAACTTC
CASSPEGLTTNF
>TRBJ1-6|NA|NA|TRBV27
TGTGCCAGCAGTTTTCAGGGCGTTTATTCACCCCTCCACTTT
CASSFQGVYSPLHF
>TRBJ2-3|NA|NA|TRBV6-5
TGTGCCAGCAGCCGAGTTGAGCGGCGCACAGATACGCAGTATTTT
CASSRVERRTDTQYF
>TRBJ2-7|NA|TRBD2|TRBV28
TGTGCCAGCGAGGGAGCGGGGCCGTCCTACGAGCAGTACTTC
CASEGAGPSYEQYF
>TRBJ1-2|NA|NA|TRBV28
TGTGCCAGCTGTATCCGGGGAGGCTACACCTTC
CASCIRGGYTF
>TRBJ2-3|NA|TRBD1|TRBV18
TGTGCCAGCTCACCAACGCAGGGGGCAGATACGCAGTATTTT
CASSPTQGADTQYF
>TRBJ2-1|few|NA|TRBV6-4
TGTGCCAGCAGTGAGGACTATTTGTACAATGAGCAGTTCTTC
CASSEDYLYNEQFF
>TRBJ1-5|NA|NA|TRBV27
TGTGCCAGCAGTCCGAGCTATAGCAATCAGCCCCAGCATTTT
CASSPSYSNQPQHF
>TRBJ2-4|NA|TRBD2|TRBV5-1
TGCGCCAGCAGCTTGGTGCGGGGGGCTAACAGTCAGTACTTC
CASSLVRGANSQYF
>TRBJ1-1|NA|NA|TRBV15
TGTGCCACCAGCAGTAGCGATCTTCAGGGGTCCAACACTGAAGCTTTCTTT
CATSSSDLQGSNTEAFF
>TRBJ2-6|once|TRBD2|TRBV7-9
TGTGCCAGCAGCCCCGGGACTAGCGGGAGTTCTGGGGCCAACGTCCTGACTTTC
CASSPGTSGSSGANVLTF
>TRBJ1-3|once|NA|TRBV7-9
TGTGCCAGCGACGAGGGTTCTGGAAACACCATATATTTT
CASDEGSGNTIYF
>TRBJ2-1|NA|NA|TRBV9
TGTGCCAGCAGCGTAGCTGGTCTACAGGGTCTCTACAATGAGCAGTTCTTC
CASSVAGLQGLYNEQFF
>TRBJ2-2|NA|TRBD1|TRBV5-1
TGCGCCAGCAGCCCGGGACAGGCGGTCACCGGGGAGCTGTTTTTT
CASSPGQAVTGELFF
>TRBJ2-7|NA|TRBD2|TRBV2
TGTGCCAGCAGTGTAGCTAGCGGGGGGGCCGCCGAGCAGTACTTC
CASSVASGGAAEQYF
>TRBJ2-5|few|NA|TRBV19
TGTGCCAGTAGTACAGGGCGAGAGACCCAGTACTTC
CASSTGRETQYF
>TRBJ1-2|NA|NA|TRBV4-3
TGCGCCAGCAGCCAAGATGGTGCGGGGCCCTATGGCTACACCTTC
CASSQDGAGPYGYTF
>TRBJ1-5|NA|TRBD1|TRBV27
TGTGCCAGCAGTCAGCGTGTCTTGGGACAGGGAAATCAGCCCCAGCATTTT
CASSQRVLGQGNQPQHF
>TRBJ1-1|NA|TRBD1|TRBV6-6
TGTGCCAGCATCCAGGGGGCAGGGCGCCGGGGGACTGAAGCTTTCTTT
CASIQGAGRRGTEAFF
>TRBJ2-3|NA|NA|TRBV5-1
TGCGCCAGCAGCTTGGGGACAGTCACAGATACGCAGTATTTT
CASSLGTVTDTQYF
>TRBJ1-2|once|NA|TRBV5-1
TGCGCCAGCAGCTCCGAGAACCTTAACTATGGCTACACCTTC
CASSSENLNYGYTF
>TRBJ2-7|NA|TRBD1|TRBV5-4
TGTGCCAGCAGCCCCGGGACAGTCTCCTACGAGCAGTACTTC
CASSPGTVSYEQYF
>TRBJ2-7|few|NA|TRBV9
TGTGCCAGCAGCGTAGACCCCTCGAGTGCTTCCTACGAGCAGTACTTC
CASSVDPSSASYEQYF
>TRBJ1-3|NA|NA|TRBV5-8
TGTGCCAGCAGCTTGTATGTAAGGGGCACGGGAAACACCATATATTTT
CASSLYVRGTGNTIYF
>TRBJ1-2|NA|TRBD1|TRBV14
TGTGCCAGCAGCCTCCTGGGACAGGGCACCTATGGCTACACCTTC
CASSLLGQGTYGYTF
>TRBJ1-2|NA|NA|TRBV5-6
TGTGCCAGCAGCGGAGCAGGGAAACCTAACTATGGCTACACCTTC
CASSGAGKPNYGYTF
>TRBJ1-2|NA|TRBD1|TRBV7-2
TGTGCCAGCAGCTTGTTCCGACAGGGAAATGGCTACACCTTC
CASSLFRQGNGYTF
>TRBJ2-7|NA|TRBD1|TRBV7-9
TGTTCCAGCAGCTTAGGACAGGGGGTAAGCTACGAGCAGTACTTC
CSSSLGQGVSYEQYF
>TRBJ2-5|NA|NA|TRBV27
TGTGCCAGCAGTTCGGCGGGGGCCTTGTTGGAGACCCAGTACTTC
CASSSAGALLETQYF
>TRBJ2-6|NA|TRBD1|TRBV11-2
TGTGCCAGCAGCTGGGACAGGGTTGTCTCCACTGGGGCCAACGGCCTGACTTTC
CASSWDRVVSTGANGLTF
>TRBJ2-2|NA|NA|TRBV7-6
TGTGCCAGCAGCTTAGGGGTCAACAGGGTCCAGGACACCGGGGAGCTGTTTTTT
CASSLGVNRVQDTGELFF
>TRBJ2-3|NA|TRBD2|TRBV9
TGTGCCAGCAGCGTAGTAGCGGGGGGGCCGAAAGATACGCAGTATTTT
CASSVVAGGPKDTQYF
>TRBJ2-3|NA|NA|TRBV11-1
TGTGCCAGCAGCTTTCTTTACCAAGGAGGGGATACGCAGTATTTT
CASSFLYQGGDTQYF
>TRBJ2-7|NA|TRBD2|TRBV27
TGTGCCAGCAGTTTCCTAGCGGGGGGACTCTACGAGCAGTACTTC
CASSFLAGGLYEQYF
>TRBJ1-2|NA|NA|TRBV7-2
TGTGCCAGCAGCTTAGACGGGTCGTATGGCTACACCTTC
CASSLDGSYGYTF
>TRBJ2-2|once|TRBD2|TRBV7-2
TGTGCCAGCAGCTTGTCGGGAGGGTATGGGGAGCTGTTTTTT
CASSLSGGYGELFF
>TRBJ2-2|few|TRBD2|TRBV18
TGTGCCAGCTCACTGGGACTAGCGGGAGGAGGAACCGGGGAGCTGTTTTTT
CASSLGLAGGGTGELFF
>TRBJ1-2|NA|NA|TRBV29-1
TGCAGCGTTGGAGTAGATTCCTATGGCTACACCTTC
CSVGVDSYGYTF
>TRBJ1-1|few|NA|TRBV5-5
TGTGCCAGCAGCTTTAAGGACATGAACACTGAAGCTTTCTTT
CASSFKDMNTEAFF
>TRBJ1-5|few|TRBD1|TRBV28
TGTGCCACGACAGGGGGTGGTCAGCCCCAGCATTTT
CATTGGGQPQHF
>TRBJ1-1|NA|TRBD1|TRBV27
TGTGCCAGCAGTTGGGACAGGGGGACTGAAGCTTTCTTT
CASSWDRGTEAFF
>TRBJ2-7|NA|TRBD2|TRBV7-9
TGTTCCAGCAGCTTAGGAGGGACTAGCGGGAACTACGAGCAGTACTTC
CSSSLGGTSGNYEQYF
>TRBJ1-1|NA|NA|TRBV2
TGTGCCAGCAGGCCCAGGGGTTATAACACTGAAGCTTTCTTT
CASRPRGYNTEAFF
>TRBJ2-7|NA|TRBD1|TRBV11-2
TGTGCCAGCAGCCCGGGACAGGGTTACGAGCAGTACTTC
CASSPGQGYEQYF
>TRBJ2-5|NA|NA|TRBV29-1
TGCAGCGTCCGAGGGTTCGGGGAGACCCAGTACTTC
CSVRGFGETQYF
>TRBJ1-5|NA|NA|TRBV18
TGTGCCAGCTCAAACCGGGACAAAGATCAGCCCCAGCATTTT
CASSNRDKDQPQHF
>TRBJ1-5|NA|NA|TRBV28
TGTGCCAGCAGTTTAAACAGTTATAGCAATCAGCCCCAGCATTTT
CASSLNSYSNQPQHF
>TRBJ2-1|NA|TRBD2|TRBV5-1
TGCGCCAGCAGCTTGGTCGTGACTAGCGGGGGGGACGTTGAGCAGTTCTTC
CASSLVVTSGGDVEQFF
>TRBJ2-5|NA|TRBD2|TRBV28
TGTGCCAGCAGTTTGTACGCGGGAGGGCGGGGAGAGACCCAGTACTTC
CASSLYAGGRGETQYF
>TRBJ2-1|NA|TRBD2|TRBV5-1
TGCGCCAGCAGCCAGGGAGGGTTTCGGGCCTACAATGAGCAGTTCTTC
CASSQGGFRAYNEQFF
>TRBJ2-5|NA|TRBD1|TRBV6-5
TGTGCCAGCAGTTGGGGACAGTACCAAGAGACCCAGTACTTC
CASSWGQYQETQYF
>TRBJ2-7|NA|NA|TRBV19
TGTGCCAGTACCTCGGCGGATCGATACGAGCAGTACTTC
CASTSADRYEQYF